The rows below give T cell receptor beta chains drawn from one sample of a study of OX40 agonist ivuxolimab in advanced cancers. Profiling relied on immunoSEQ multiplex PCR, and the TCRdb table lists in-frame clones only, not all of them. This repertoire shows roughly 45,000 clones, approximately 84% found once; its top ten account for about 35%. Material: CD4+ or CD8+ T cells sorted from blood, obtained in a trial of the OX40 agonist ivuxolimab. The receptors were gathered from an adult with an advanced solid tumor such as melanoma, head and neck, liver or kidney cancer. CDR3s include the opening cysteine and the closing phenylalanine or tryptophan. A D gene is named only where the DNA matches it firmly.

V,J,D,length,CDR3
TRBV15,TRBJ2-1,.,16,CATSRGRSPLRHEQFF
TRBV6-4,TRBJ1-3,.,15,CASSYSAGDGNTIYF
TRBV19,TRBJ2-5,TRBD1,15,CASSIRQGARETQYF
TRBV19,TRBJ2-7,.,14,CASIPPPQGHEQYF
TRBV7-9,TRBJ2-7,TRBD2,12,CALGLAGSEQYF
TRBV5-4,TRBJ2-1,TRBD2,14,CASSPRTSRNEQFF
TRBV4-1,TRBJ1-4,.,13,CASNVDPNEKLFF
TRBV19,TRBJ1-4,.,15,CASSLQEGSYEKLFF
TRBV4-1,TRBJ1-2,.,15,CASSQFTPTNYGYTF
TRBV27,TRBJ1-2,.,15,CASSLGATGGHGYTF
TRBV9,TRBJ2-1,.,16,CASSVASGRPGNEQFF
TRBV19,TRBJ2-3,.,13,CASRGLTTDTQYF
TRBV7-3,TRBJ2-3,.,14,CASSRGQSTDTQYF
TRBV6-4,TRBJ2-7,.,13,CASPGPHSYEQYF
TRBV30,TRBJ2-7,TRBD1,13,CAWEDRVVYEQYF
TRBV28,TRBJ2-1,.,15,CASSSLGRGDNEQFF
TRBV6-5,TRBJ1-3,TRBD1,15,CASRKQGAQGNTIYF
TRBV7-3,TRBJ2-1,.,13,CASSETTFGEQFF
TRBV19,TRBJ2-1,.,12,CASGGRYNEQFF
TRBV5-1,TRBJ2-5,TRBD2,16,CASSVSSGGAAETQYF
TRBV6-5,TRBJ2-7,TRBD2,15,CASSSGGRLLYEQYF
TRBV19,TRBJ1-1,.,13,CASSIGQNTEAFF
TRBV5-4,TRBJ2-1,.,13,CASSTDDYNEQFF
TRBV6-5,TRBJ1-4,.,14,CASSSYPTNEKLFF
TRBV2,TRBJ2-1,.,13,CASSAQEYNEQFF
TRBV9,TRBJ1-5,.,15,CASSQGAISNQPQHF